This T cell receptor (beta chain) emerged from a study of CD8 T cells in ankylosing spondylitis. 5'-RACE, quantitative and with molecular barcodes, yielded the TCR beta libraries. A single record per CDR3 protein comes from TCRdb applying MiXCR to the 5' RACE reads. This sample has fewer than 250,000 distinct CDR3 sequences, with roughly 32% found just once. Deletions cut 3 bases from V and 0 bases from J, with 19 bases between. This CDR3 spans 17 amino acids. Looked up from germline, CDR1 is SGHKS and CDR2 is YYEKEE (reference sequence). V gene TRBV5-5 combines with J gene TRBJ2-7; D possibly corresponds to TRBD2 (6 bases). This sequence originates from a male donor with ankylosing spondylitis or in good health (not recorded which). Material for sequencing was blood, either unsorted or a sorted T cell fraction (not recorded which). The CDR3 is CASSSRVYGGNSYEQYF. For the CDR3, the DNA is TGTGCCAGCAGCTCCAGAGTGTATGGGGGGAACTCCTACGAGCAGTACTTC. The full variable domain, with the rest looked up from reference TRBV5-5 and TRBJ2-7, is DAGVTQSPTHLIKTRGQQVTLRCSPISGHKSVSWYQQVLGQGPQFIFQYYEKEERGRGNFPDRFSARQFPNYSSELNVNALLLGDSALYLCASSSRVYGGNSYEQYFGPGTRLTVT.